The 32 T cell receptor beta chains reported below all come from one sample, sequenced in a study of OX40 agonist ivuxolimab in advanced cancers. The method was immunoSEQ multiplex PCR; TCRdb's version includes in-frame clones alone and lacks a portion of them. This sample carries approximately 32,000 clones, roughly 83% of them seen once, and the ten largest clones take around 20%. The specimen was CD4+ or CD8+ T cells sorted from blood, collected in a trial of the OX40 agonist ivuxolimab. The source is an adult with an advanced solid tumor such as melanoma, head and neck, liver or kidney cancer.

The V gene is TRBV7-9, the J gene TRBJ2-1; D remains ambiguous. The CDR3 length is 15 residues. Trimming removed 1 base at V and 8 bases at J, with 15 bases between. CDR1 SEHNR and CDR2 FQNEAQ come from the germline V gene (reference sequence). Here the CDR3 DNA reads TGTGCCAGCAGCTTAGTTGACTCGTTGCGGTATGAGCAGTTCTTC. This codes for CASSLVDSLRYEQFF.

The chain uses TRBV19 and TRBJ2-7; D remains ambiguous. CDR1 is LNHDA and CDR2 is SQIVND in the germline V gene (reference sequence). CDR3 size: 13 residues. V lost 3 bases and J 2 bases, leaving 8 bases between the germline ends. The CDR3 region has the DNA TGTGCCAGTAGTATGGGCCTCGCCTACGAGCAGTACTTC. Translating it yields CASSMGLAYEQYF.

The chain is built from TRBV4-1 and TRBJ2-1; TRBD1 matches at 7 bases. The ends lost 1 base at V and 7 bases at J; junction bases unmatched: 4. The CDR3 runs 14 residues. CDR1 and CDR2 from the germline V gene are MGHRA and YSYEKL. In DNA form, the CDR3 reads TGCGCCAGCAGCCAAGCCACAGGGGAAAATGAGCAGTTCTTC. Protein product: CASSQATGENEQFF.

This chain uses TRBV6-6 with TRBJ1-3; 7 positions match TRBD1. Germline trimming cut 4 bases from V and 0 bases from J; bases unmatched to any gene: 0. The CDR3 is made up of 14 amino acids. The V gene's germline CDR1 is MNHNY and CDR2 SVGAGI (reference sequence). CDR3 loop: CASSWDSSGNTIYF. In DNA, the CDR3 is TGTGCCAGCAGTTGGGACAGCTCTGGAAACACCATATATTTT.

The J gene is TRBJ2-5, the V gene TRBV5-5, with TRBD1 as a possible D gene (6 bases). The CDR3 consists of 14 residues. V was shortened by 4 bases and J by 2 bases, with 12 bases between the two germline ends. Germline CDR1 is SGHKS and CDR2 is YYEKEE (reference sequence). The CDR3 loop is CASSPRDIQETQYF. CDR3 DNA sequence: TGTGCCAGCAGCCCCCGGGACATTCAAGAGACCCAGTACTTC.

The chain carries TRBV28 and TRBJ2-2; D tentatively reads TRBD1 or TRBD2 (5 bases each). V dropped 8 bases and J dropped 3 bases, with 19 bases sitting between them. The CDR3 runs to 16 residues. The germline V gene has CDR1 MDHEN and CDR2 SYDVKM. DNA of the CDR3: TGTGCCAGCGGAGGCGCAGGGTGGTGGTACACCGGGGAGCTGTTTTTT. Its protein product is CASGGAGWWYTGELFF.

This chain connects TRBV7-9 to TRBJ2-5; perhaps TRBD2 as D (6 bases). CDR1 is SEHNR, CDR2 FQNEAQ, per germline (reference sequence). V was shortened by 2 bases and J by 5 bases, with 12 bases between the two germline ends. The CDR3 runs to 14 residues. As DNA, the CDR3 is TGTGCCAGCAGCTTATGGGACTCGGGGGAGACCCAGTACTTC. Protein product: CASSLWDSGETQYF.

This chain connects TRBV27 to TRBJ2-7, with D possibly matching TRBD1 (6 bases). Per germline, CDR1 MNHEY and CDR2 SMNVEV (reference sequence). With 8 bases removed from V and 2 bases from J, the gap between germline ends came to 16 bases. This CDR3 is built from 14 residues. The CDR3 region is CASGTTGPPYEQYF. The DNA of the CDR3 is TGTGCCAGCGGGACGACAGGACCCCCCTACGAGCAGTACTTC.

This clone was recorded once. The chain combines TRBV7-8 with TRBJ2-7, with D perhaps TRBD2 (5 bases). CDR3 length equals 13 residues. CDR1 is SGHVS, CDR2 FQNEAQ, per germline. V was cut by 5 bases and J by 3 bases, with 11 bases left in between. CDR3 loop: CASSLGRDYEQYF. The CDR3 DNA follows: TGTGCCAGCAGCCTCGGACGGGACTACGAGCAGTACTTC.

This chain's CDR3 is CASSPRDRGEETQYF. The CDR3 DNA follows: TGTGCCAGCAGCCCCAGGGACAGGGGAGAAGAGACCCAGTACTTC. The chain is built from TRBV5-4 and TRBJ2-5; TRBD1 aligns across 10 bases. The germline CDR1 and CDR2 sequences are SGHNT and YYREEE (reference sequence). Germline trimming cut 4 bases from V and 3 bases from J; bases unmatched to any gene: 6. The CDR3 runs to 15 residues.

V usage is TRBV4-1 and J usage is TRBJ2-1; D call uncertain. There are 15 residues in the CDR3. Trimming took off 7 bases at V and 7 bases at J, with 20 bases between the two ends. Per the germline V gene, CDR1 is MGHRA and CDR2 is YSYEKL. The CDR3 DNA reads TGCGCCAGCAAGCCCAGGTCGACCGATCGGAATGAGCAGTTCTTC. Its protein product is CASKPRSTDRNEQFF.

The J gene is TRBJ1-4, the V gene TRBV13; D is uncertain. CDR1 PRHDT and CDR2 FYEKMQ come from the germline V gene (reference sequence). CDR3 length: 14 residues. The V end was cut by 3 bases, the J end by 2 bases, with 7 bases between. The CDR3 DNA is TGTGCCAGCAGCTTGGTGGGGACTAATGAAAAACTGTTTTTT. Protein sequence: CASSLVGTNEKLFF.

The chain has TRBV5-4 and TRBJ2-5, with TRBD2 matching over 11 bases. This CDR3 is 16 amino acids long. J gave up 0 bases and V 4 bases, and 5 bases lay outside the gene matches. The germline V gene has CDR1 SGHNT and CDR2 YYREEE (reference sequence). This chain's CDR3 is CASSLLAGADQETQYF. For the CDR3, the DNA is TGTGCCAGCAGCCTACTAGCGGGGGCCGACCAAGAGACCCAGTACTTC. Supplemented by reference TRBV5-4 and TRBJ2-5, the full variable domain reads ETGVTQSPTHLIKTRGQQVTLRCSSQSGHNTVSWYQQALGQGPQFIFQYYREEENGRGNFPPRFSGLQFPNYSSELNVNALELDDSALYLCASSLLAGADQETQYFGPGTRLLVL.

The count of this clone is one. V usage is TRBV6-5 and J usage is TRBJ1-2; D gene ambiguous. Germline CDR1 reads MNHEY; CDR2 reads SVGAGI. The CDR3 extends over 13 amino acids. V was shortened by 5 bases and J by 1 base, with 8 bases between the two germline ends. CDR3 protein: CASSPTLNYGYTF. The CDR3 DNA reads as TGTGCCAGCAGTCCTACTCTTAACTATGGCTACACCTTC.

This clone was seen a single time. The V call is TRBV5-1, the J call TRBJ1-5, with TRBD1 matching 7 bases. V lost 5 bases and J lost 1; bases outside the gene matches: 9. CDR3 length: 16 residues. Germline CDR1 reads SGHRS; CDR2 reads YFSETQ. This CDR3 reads CASREEPGQSNQPQHF. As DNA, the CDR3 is TGCGCCAGCAGGGAGGAGCCGGGACAGAGCAATCAGCCCCAGCATTTT.

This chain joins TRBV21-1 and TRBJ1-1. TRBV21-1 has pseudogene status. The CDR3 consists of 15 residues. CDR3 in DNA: TGTGCCAGCAGCAAAGCGTTCGTACGAAACACTGAAGCTTTCTTT. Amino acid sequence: CASSKAFVRNTEAFF.

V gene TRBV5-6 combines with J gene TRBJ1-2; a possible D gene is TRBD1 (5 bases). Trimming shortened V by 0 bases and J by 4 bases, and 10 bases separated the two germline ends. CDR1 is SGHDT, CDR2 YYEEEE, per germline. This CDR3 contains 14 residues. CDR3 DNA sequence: TGTGCCAGCAGCTTGGGGGGGTCCTCCTATGGCTACACCTTC. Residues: CASSLGGSSYGYTF.

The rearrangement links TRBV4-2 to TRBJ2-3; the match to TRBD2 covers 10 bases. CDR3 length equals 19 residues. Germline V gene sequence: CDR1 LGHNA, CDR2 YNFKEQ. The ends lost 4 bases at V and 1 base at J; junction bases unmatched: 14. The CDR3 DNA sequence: TGTGCCAGCAGCCGAGAGACCCAAGACCTAGCGGGGGGCACAGATACGCAGTATTTT. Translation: CASSRETQDLAGGTDTQYF.

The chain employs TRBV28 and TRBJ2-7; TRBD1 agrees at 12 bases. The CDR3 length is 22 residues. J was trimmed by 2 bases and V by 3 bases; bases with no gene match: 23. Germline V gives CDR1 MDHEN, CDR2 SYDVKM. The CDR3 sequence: CASSFPSPSGTGGIGLAYEQYF. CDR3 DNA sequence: TGTGCCAGCAGTTTCCCGTCACCGTCCGGGACAGGGGGCATTGGGTTAGCCTACGAGCAGTACTTC. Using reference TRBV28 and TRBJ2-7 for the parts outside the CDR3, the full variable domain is DVKVTQSSRYLVKRTGEKVFLECVQDMDHENMFWYRQDPGLGLRLIYFSYDVKMKEKGDIPEGYSVSREKKERFSLILESASTNQTSMYLCASSFPSPSGTGGIGLAYEQYFGPGTRLTVT.

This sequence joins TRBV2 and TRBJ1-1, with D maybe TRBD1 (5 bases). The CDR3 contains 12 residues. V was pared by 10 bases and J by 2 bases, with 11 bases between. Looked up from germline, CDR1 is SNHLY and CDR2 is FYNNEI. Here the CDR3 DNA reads TGTGCCATCCTGAGGGGTAACACTGAAGCTTTCTTT. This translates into CAILRGNTEAFF.

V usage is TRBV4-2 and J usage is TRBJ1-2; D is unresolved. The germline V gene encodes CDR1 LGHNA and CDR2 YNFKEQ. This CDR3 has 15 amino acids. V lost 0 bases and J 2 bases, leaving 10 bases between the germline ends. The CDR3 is CASSQDPQPNYGYTF. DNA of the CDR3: TGTGCCAGCAGCCAAGATCCCCAGCCGAACTATGGCTACACCTTC.

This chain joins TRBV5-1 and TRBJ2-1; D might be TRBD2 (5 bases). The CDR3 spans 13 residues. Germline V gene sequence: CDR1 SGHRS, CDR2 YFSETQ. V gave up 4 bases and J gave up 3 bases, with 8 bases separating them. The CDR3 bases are TGCGCCAGCAGCCAGACTAACTACAATGAGCAGTTCTTC. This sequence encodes CASSQTNYNEQFF.

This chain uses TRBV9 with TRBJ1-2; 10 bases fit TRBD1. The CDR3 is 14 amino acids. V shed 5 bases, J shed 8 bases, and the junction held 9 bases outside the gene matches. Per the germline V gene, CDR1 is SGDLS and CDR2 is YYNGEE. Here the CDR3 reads CASRGTGEMAGYTF. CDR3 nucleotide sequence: TGTGCCAGCAGAGGGACAGGGGAAATGGCCGGCTACACCTTC.

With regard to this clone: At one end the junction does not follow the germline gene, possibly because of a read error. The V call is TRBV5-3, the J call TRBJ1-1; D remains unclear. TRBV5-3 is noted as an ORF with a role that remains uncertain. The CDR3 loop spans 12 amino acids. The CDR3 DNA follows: TGTGCCAGCAGCTCGCTCTACACTGAAGCTTTCTTT. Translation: CASSSLYTEAFF.

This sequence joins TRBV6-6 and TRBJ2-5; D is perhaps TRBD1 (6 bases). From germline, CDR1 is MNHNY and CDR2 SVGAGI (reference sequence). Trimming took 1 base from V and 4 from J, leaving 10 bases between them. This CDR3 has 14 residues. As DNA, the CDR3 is TGTGCCAGCAGTTACTACAGGGTATCAGAGACCCAGTACTTC. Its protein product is CASSYYRVSETQYF.

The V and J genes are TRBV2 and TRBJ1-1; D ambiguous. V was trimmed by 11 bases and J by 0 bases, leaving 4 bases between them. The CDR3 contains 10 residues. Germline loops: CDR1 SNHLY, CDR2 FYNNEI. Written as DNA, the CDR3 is TGTGCCGGCATGAACACTGAAGCTTTCTTT. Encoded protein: CAGMNTEAFF.

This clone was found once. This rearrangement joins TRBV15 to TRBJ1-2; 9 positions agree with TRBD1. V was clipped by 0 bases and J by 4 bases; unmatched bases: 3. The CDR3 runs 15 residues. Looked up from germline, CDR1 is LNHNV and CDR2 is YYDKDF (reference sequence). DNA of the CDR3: TGTGCCACCAGCAGAGATCGGACAGGGGTCTATGGCTACACCTTC. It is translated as CATSRDRTGVYGYTF.

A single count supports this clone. CDR3 nucleotide sequence: TGTGCCAGCTCCACGACAGGGCGGAATGAGCAGTTCTTC. Amino acids: CASSTTGRNEQFF. This chain links TRBV19 with TRBJ2-1; TRBD1 matches 7 bases. This CDR3 region has 13 residues. CDR1 LNHDA and CDR2 SQIVND come from the germline V gene (reference sequence). The J segment lost 7 bases and the V segment lost 9 bases, leaving 9 bases of the junction unmatched.

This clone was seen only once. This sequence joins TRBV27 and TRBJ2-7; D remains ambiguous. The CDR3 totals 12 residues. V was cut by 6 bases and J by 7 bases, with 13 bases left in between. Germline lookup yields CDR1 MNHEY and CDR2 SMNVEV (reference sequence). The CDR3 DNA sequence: TGTGCCAGCAGGACATACCCGAGGGAGCAGTACTTC. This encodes CASRTYPREQYF.

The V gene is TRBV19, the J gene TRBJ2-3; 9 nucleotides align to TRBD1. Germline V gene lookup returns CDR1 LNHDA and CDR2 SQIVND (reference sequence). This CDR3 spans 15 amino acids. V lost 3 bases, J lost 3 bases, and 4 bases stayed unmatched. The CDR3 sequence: CASSIGDRETDTQYF. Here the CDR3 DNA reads TGTGCCAGTAGTATCGGGGACAGGGAGACAGATACGCAGTATTTT. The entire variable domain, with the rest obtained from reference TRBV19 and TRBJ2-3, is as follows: DGGITQSPKYLFRKEGQNVTLSCEQNLNHDAMYWYRQDPGQGLRLIYYSQIVNDFQKGDIAEGYSVSREKKESFPLTVTSAQKNPTAFYLCASSIGDRETDTQYFGPGTRLTVL.

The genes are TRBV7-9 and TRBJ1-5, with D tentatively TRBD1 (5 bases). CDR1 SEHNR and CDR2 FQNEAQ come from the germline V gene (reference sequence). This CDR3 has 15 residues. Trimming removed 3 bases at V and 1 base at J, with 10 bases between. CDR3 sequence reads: CASSLGEGSNQPQHF. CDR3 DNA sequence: TGTGCCAGCAGCTTGGGGGAGGGAAGCAATCAGCCCCAGCATTTT.

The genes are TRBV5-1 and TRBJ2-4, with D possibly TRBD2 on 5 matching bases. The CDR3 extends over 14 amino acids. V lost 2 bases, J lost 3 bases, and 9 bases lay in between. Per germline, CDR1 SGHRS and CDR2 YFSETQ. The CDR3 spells CASSFTGVKNIQYF. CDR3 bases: TGCGCCAGCAGCTTTACCGGGGTCAAAAACATTCAGTACTTC.